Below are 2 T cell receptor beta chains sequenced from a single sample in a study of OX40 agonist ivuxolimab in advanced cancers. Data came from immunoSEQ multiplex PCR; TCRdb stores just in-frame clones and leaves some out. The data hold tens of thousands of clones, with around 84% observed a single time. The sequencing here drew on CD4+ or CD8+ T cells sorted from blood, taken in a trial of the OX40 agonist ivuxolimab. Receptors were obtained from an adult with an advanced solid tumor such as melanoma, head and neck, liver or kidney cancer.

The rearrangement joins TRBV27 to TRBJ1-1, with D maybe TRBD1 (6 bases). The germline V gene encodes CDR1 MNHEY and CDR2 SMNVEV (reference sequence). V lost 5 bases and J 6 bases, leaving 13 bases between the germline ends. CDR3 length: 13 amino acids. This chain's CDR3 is CASSKGGPPEAFF. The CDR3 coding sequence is TGTGCCAGCAGTAAAGGGGGGCCCCCTGAAGCTTTCTTT.

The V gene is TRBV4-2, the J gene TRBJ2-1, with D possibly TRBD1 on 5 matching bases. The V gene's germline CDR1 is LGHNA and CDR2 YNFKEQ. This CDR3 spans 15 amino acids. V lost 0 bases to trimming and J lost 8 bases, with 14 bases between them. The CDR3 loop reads CASSQDRGVTDEQFF. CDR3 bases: TGTGCCAGCAGCCAAGATAGGGGCGTAACGGATGAGCAGTTCTTC.